The 13 T cell receptor beta chains given below trace back to one sample, sequenced in a study of blood T cell repertoires in COVID-19. Produced via immunoSEQ multiplex PCR; TCRdb's table is partial and in-frame only. The repertoire has 250,000 to 350,000 clones, roughly 89% of them found once; the top ten carry 3%. Sequencing was performed on peripheral blood. The source of these receptors is a woman aged 30 to 39 with active or convalescent COVID-19.

This clone is a singleton in its sample. This chain joins TRBV18 and TRBJ1-2, with D unclear. This CDR3 spans 14 amino acids. The germline V and J ends were trimmed by 6 bases and 5 bases, with 16 bases remaining between them. In germline, CDR1 is KGHSH, CDR2 LQKENI. The CDR3 sequence: CASSPPTGSYGYTF. The CDR3 region has the DNA TGTGCCAGCTCGCCCCCGACGGGGAGTTATGGCTACACCTTC.

The chain has TRBV6-6 and TRBJ2-2; 11 bases are shared with TRBD2. V was pared by 6 bases and J by 1 base, with 16 bases of the junction left unmatched. CDR1 is MNHNY, CDR2 SVGAGI, per germline (reference sequence). The CDR3 loop spans 20 amino acids. CDR3 sequence reads: CASSRFSGLAGGLNTGELFF. The CDR3 DNA reads as TGTGCCAGCAGCCGCTTCTCGGGGCTAGCGGGGGGCTTGAACACCGGGGAGCTGTTTTTT.

V gene TRBV10-3 combines with J gene TRBJ2-1; D might be TRBD1 (6 bases). The CDR3 is 15 amino acids. The germline gives CDR1 ENHRY, CDR2 SYGVKD. The V and J ends lost 1 base and 4 bases respectively, with 11 bases between them. In DNA form, the CDR3 reads TGTGCCATCAGTGAGTTGGGGGCTAGGTACAATGAGCAGTTCTTC. It encodes CAISELGARYNEQFF.

The rearrangement joins TRBV5-1 to TRBJ1-4; 10 nucleotides line up with TRBD1. Germline V CDR1 and CDR2: SGHRS, YFSETQ. V was clipped by 5 bases and J by 8 bases; unmatched bases: 6. CDR3 length: 14 amino acids. The CDR3 DNA is TGCGCCAGCAGACCGGGACAGGGGAGGGAAAAACTGTTTTTT. It encodes CASRPGQGREKLFF.

The J gene is TRBJ1-1, the V gene TRBV7-2, with D perhaps TRBD1 (6 bases). The CDR3 totals 13 residues. In germline, CDR1 is SGHTA, CDR2 FQGNSA. Between the trimmed V and J ends, which lost 9 bases and 0 bases, there was a span of 11 bases. Here the CDR3 reads CASTRGLNTEAFF. The CDR3 DNA reads as TGTGCCAGTACGCGGGGGCTGAACACTGAAGCTTTCTTT.

This rearrangement joins TRBV19 to TRBJ1-1; D ambiguous. Looked up from germline, CDR1 is LNHDA and CDR2 is SQIVND (reference sequence). The CDR3 is 11 amino acids. The ends were cut back, 10 bases at V and 1 base at J, with 7 bases in the middle. The CDR3 DNA reads TGTGCCATTCACAGGAACACTGAAGCTTTCTTT. It translates to CAIHRNTEAFF.

The rearrangement uses TRBV5-1 and TRBJ2-7, with 8 bases aligning to TRBD1. Germline CDR1 reads SGHRS; CDR2 reads YFSETQ. J lost 7 bases, V lost 2 bases, and 8 bases had no gene match. This CDR3 contains 14 residues. The CDR3 sequence: CASSFSQGAREQYF. CDR3 nucleotide sequence: TGCGCCAGCAGCTTCTCCCAGGGGGCGAGGGAGCAGTACTTC.

This clone has only one observation. The chain links TRBV9 to TRBJ2-3; a weak D match, TRBD1 (6 bases). The CDR3 is 16 residues long. V lost 4 bases to trimming and J lost 5 bases, with 20 bases between them. CDR1 is SGDLS, CDR2 YYNGEE, per germline. The DNA of the CDR3 is TGTGCCAGCAGCCCGAGGGGGATGATGGGTGGAGATACGCAGTATTTT. Residues: CASSPRGMMGGDTQYF.

CDR3 sequence reads: CASSLAGGIRYEQFF. The DNA for the CDR3 is TGTGCCAGCAGCTTGGCGGGGGGGATACGATATGAGCAGTTCTTC. This chain connects TRBV5-6 to TRBJ2-1, with 8 bases fitting TRBD2. This CDR3 comprises 15 residues. Germline V lookup: CDR1 SGHDT, CDR2 YYEEEE. With V trimmed by 0 bases and J by 8 bases, 7 bases remained unmatched.

This chain connects TRBV6-2 or TRBV6-3 to TRBJ2-7; 12 bases agree with TRBD1. Unmatched junction bases numbered 14, after V lost 6 bases and J lost 5 bases. Germline-derived CDR1 and CDR2 are MNHEY and SVGEGT. The CDR3 length is 17 residues. DNA for the CDR3: TGTGCCAGCAGCCTCAGGTCCCCGGGACAGGGGGCGAACGAGCAGTACTTC. Amino acids: CASSLRSPGQGANEQYF.

The V and J genes are TRBV12-3 or TRBV12-4 and TRBJ1-1; the D gene is possibly TRBD1 (5 bases). This CDR3 has 13 residues. Trimming cost V 6 bases and J 1 base, with 9 bases left between them. CDR3 in amino acids: CASRGQENTEAFF. The CDR3 nucleotides read TGTGCCAGCAGGGGGCAGGAGAACACTGAAGCTTTCTTT.

V gene TRBV3-1 (or the pseudogene TRBV3-2) combines with J gene TRBJ1-2; 8 bases are shared with TRBD1. Germline values: CDR1 LGHDT, CDR2 YNNKEL (reference sequence). V trimming: 4 bases; J trimming: 5 bases; junction bases outside the gene matches: 3. The CDR3 consists of 13 residues. The DNA for the CDR3 is TGTGCCAGCAGCCTGGGACAGGCATATGGCTACACCTTC. This gives the protein CASSLGQAYGYTF.

The chain has TRBV12-3 or TRBV12-4 and TRBJ1-1; the D gene is possibly TRBD1 (5 bases). V shed 5 bases and J shed 10 bases, with 14 bases lying between them. This CDR3 contains 12 residues. The CDR3, as DNA: TGTGCCAGCAGTGGTTACAGGAGAGGAGCTTTCTTT. This encodes CASSGYRRGAFF.